The TCR beta chain under discussion was sequenced for a study of blood T cells in healthy people across ages. Looking at the study overall: With template switching, about one barcoded beta molecule was captured per two T cells.

The use of a sample-barcoded 5' primer and a J-beta primer mix characterized a second PCR of roughly 7 to 11 cycles. MiXCR was run by TCRdb on the 5' RACE reads, yielding one entry per CDR3 protein. The table shows over 1,200,000 distinct CDR3 sequences, with approximately 59% occurring only once. The receptor was derived from a man aged 18 to 30 in good health. The sample comprised blood.

CDR3 protein: CATSRVPPGHQPQHF. The CDR3 nucleotides read TGTGCCACCAGCAGAGTCCCCCCAGGTCATCAGCCCCAGCATTTT. V and J are TRBV15 and TRBJ1-5, with no clear D. Germline V gene lookup returns CDR1 LNHNV and CDR2 YYDKDF (reference sequence). There are 15 residues in the CDR3. V was trimmed by 1 base and J by 5 bases, leaving 12 bases between them. The whole variable domain, remainder taken from reference TRBV15 and TRBJ1-5, is DAMVIQNPRYQVTQFGKPVTLSCSQTLNHNVMYWYQQKSSQAPKLLFHYYDKDFNNEADTPDNFQSRRPNTSFCFLDIRSPGLGDTAMYLCATSRVPPGHQPQHFGDGTRLSIL.